This T cell receptor beta chain is from a study of T-cell reconstitution after alpha-beta-depleted transplantation in children. Overall study results and limits: At the one-year point after transplant, T-cell counts and TCRbeta diversity were found to come mostly from T cells that had been newly produced. About two months after transplant, alpha-beta T cells reportedly came from several hundred expanded graft clones. Day-60 TCRbeta diversity that was high in some patients was derived from surviving recipient T cells and thymic progenitors.

Molecular barcoding with unique molecular identifiers was used for the TCRbeta library. From the PCR reads, TCRdb called clonotypes with MiXCR, one entry per CDR3 protein. The sample records fewer than 700,000 distinct CDR3 sequences, 10% to 15% being singletons. There are 13 residues in the CDR3. Notes on this clonotype: Its antigen is unknown.

This clonotype was sampled from a male patient younger than 18 who had a stem cell transplant for acute myeloid leukemia, so the T cells may come from the graft donor. This sequence joins TRBV21-1 and TRBJ2-7; the table names TRBD2, a call not compared with the DNA. TRBV21-1 constitutes a pseudogene. This material consisted of PBMCs, mostly from graft donor cells, taken 360 days after TCRalphabeta/CD19-depleted stem cell transplant. CDR3 nucleotide sequence: TGTGCCAGCAAGGGAGGCTTCTCCTACGAGCAGTACTTC. Residues: CASKGGFSYEQYF.